This T cell receptor beta chain was captured in a study of T cells in tumors after PD-1 blockade. Study-level information: Prior checkpoint blockade, systemic immunosuppressant use, or anti-cancer therapy within 4 weeks excluded patients. A subset received ongoing vismodegib 150 mg daily alongside anti-PD-1 therapy. On average, peripheral blood gave some 120,000 TCR templates and 35,000 to 40,000 unique clonotypes.

Study outcomes and limitations: Approximately 41% of tumor TCR clonotypes were also found in blood.

Produced via immunoSEQ multiplex PCR; TCRdb's table is partial and in-frame only. The data hold over 30,000 clones, with more than 70% observed a single time. Notes on this clone: Antigen specificity is unknown.

Trimming took 5 bases from V and 6 from J, leaving 15 bases between them. The CDR3 contains 14 residues. Germline loops: CDR1 LNHDA, CDR2 SQIVND (reference sequence). This TCR derives from a human donor with basal cell carcinoma. The rearrangement links TRBV19 to TRBJ2-3; D may be TRBD2 (5 bases). Sequencing was performed on PBMCs, taken before anti-PD-1 treatment. The CDR3 loop is CASSPRTGADTQYF. Here the CDR3 DNA reads TGTGCCAGTAGTCCTAGGACTGGCGCGGATACGCAGTATTTT.